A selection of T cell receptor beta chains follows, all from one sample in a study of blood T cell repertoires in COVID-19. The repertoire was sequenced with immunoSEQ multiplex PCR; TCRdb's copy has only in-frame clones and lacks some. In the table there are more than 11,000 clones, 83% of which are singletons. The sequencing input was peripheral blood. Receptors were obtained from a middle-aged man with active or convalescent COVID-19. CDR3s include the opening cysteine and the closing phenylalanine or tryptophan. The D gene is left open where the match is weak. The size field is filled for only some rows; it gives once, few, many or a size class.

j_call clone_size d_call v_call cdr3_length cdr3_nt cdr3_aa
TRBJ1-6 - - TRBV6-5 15 TGTGCCAGCAGTAAGACAGCTTGGGTTAATTCACCCCTCCACTTT CASSKTAWVNSPLHF
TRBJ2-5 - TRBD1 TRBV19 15 TGTGCCAGTAGTATTATGGGACAGCCACAAGAGACCCAGTACTTC CASSIMGQPQETQYF
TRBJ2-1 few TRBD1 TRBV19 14 TGTGCCAGTAGTACCGGACAGGGACACAATGAGCAGTTCTTC CASSTGQGHNEQFF
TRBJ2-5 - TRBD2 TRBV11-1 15 TGTGCCAGCAGCTTGGGTGGCACGGGGGGGGAGACCCAGTACTTC CASSLGGTGGETQYF
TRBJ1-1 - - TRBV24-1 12 TGTGCCACCAGTGCCGGTAACACTGAAGCTTTCTTT CATSAGNTEAFF
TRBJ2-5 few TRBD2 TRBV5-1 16 TGCGCCAGCAGCCGAGTCTTAGCGGGGGGGCAGGAGACCCAGTACTTC CASSRVLAGGQETQYF
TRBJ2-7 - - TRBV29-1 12 TGCAGCGTCACGGGGGACCGGCACGAGCAGTACTTC CSVTGDRHEQYF
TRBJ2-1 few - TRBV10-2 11 TGCGCCAGCACCTCAGGGGTTGCGCAGTTCTTC CASTSGVAQFF
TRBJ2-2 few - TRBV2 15 TGTGCCAGCAGTGTGGGGACAACGAACACCGGGGAGCTGTTTTTT CASSVGTTNTGELFF
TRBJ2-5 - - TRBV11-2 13 TGTGCCAGCAGCTTAGAGGGACCGACTAGGGTGTACTTC CASSLEGPTRVYF
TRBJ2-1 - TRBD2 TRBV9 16 TGTGCCAGCAGCGTAGGGCGGGGGGACTCCTACAATGAGCAGTTCTTC CASSVGRGDSYNEQFF
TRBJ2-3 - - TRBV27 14 TGTGCCACCGGCGGGGTGTGGGACACAGATACGCAGTATTTT CATGGVWDTDTQYF
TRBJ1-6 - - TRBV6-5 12 TGTGCCAGCAGTAAACAGGGAACACCCCTCCACTTT CASSKQGTPLHF
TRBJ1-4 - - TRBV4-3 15 TGCGCCAGCAGCCCGGAACACAGCTGGAATGAAAAACTGTTTTTT CASSPEHSWNEKLFF
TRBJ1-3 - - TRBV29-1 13 TGCAGCGTTGAGGGGGGATGGGGAAACACCATATATTTT CSVEGGWGNTIYF
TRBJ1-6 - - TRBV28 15 TGTGCCAGCAAGTTAGACACCCCGGCGGGTTCACCCCTCCACTTT CASKLDTPAGSPLHF
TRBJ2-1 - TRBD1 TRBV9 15 TGTGCCAGCACTCATCTCCCTCAGGGGGCAGGTGAGCAGTTCTTC CASTHLPQGAGEQFF
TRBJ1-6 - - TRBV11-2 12 TGTGCCAGCAGCTTGCAGGGATCACCCCTCCACTTT CASSLQGSPLHF
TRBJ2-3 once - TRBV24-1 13 TGTGCCACCAGTGCCCTCGGCACAGATACGCAGTATTTT CATSALGTDTQYF
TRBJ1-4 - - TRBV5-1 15 TGCGCCAGCAGCTTGACAGGGCAGGTTAATGAAAAACTGTTTTTT CASSLTGQVNEKLFF
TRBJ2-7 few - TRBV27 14 TGTGCCAGCAGTTTCGCCAGGAACTCCTACGAGCAGTACTTC CASSFARNSYEQYF
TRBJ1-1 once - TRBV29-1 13 TGCAGCGTTGAGGGGTCCGGCGGGACTGAAGCTTTCTTT CSVEGSGGTEAFF
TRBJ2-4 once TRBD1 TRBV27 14 TGTGCCAGCAGTTTAGACAGGGGTAAAAACATTCAGTACTTC CASSLDRGKNIQYF
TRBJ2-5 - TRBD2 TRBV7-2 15 TGTGCCAGCAGCTACAGCGGGGGGGTACAAGAGACCCAGTACTTC CASSYSGGVQETQYF
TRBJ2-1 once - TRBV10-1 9 TGCGCCAGCACGGAGCGGCTGTTCTTC CASTERLFF
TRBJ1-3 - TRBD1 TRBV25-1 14 TGTGCCAGCTCGTCAGGGGGATCTGCCCCACCGATATATTTT CASSSGGSAPPIYF
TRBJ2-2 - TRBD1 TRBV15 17 TGTGCCACCAGCGGGAGAATCGGACAGGCGGATGGCGGGGAGCTGTTTTTT CATSGRIGQADGGELFF
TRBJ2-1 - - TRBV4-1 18 TGCGCCAGCAGCCAGCGAAGCGTACCAGCAATCTCCTACAATGAGCAGTTCTTC CASSQRSVPAISYNEQFF
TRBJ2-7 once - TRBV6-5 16 TGTGCCAGCAGTTACCTAGGAGGCCATCGGAACTACGAGCAGTACTTC CASSYLGGHRNYEQYF
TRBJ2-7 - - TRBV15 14 TGTGCCACCAGCAGAGATCCGGCGGCCTACGAGCAGTACTTC CATSRDPAAYEQYF
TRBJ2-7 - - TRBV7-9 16 TGTGCCAGCAGCTTAGCGTCCGGGGGTTCTTCCTACGAGCAGTACTTC CASSLASGGSSYEQYF
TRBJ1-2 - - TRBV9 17 TGTGCCAGCAGCCCCCATCGTGGGGGAGGGTCTAACTATGGCTACACCTTC CASSPHRGGGSNYGYTF
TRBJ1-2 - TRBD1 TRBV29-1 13 TGCAGCGTTGGAAGGGGGCAAGGTGATGGCTACACCTTC CSVGRGQGDGYTF
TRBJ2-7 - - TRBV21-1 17 TGTGCCAGCCCCGTTTTGAACCCGGGACAGGCTCAGGACGAGCAGTACTTC CASPVLNPGQAQDEQYF
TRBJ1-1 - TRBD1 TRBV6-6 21 TGTGCCAGCAGCCTCCACACCGGGACAGGGTTAGTGGGGATTAAGAACACTGAAGCTTTCTTT CASSLHTGTGLVGIKNTEAFF